One and the same sample provided the 8 T cell receptor beta chains below, sequenced in a study of T-cell reconstitution after alpha-beta-depleted transplantation in children. The library targeted TCRbeta and was prepared with unique molecular identifiers. TCRdb fed the PCR reads into MiXCR, producing one record per CDR3 protein. The data hold roughly 300,000 distinct CDR3 sequences, with around 10% observed a single time. Material: peripheral blood, obtained 180 days after TCRalphabeta/CD19-depleted stem cell transplant. Every receptor here comes from a male patient between 2 and 9 years old who had a stem cell transplant for chronic granulomatous disease, so the T cells may come from the graft donor.

As to this clonotype: Since a much larger clone is just one base distant, this may be a read error. The chain has TRBV2 and TRBJ2-2; 7 positions agree with TRBD2. V was clipped by 7 bases and J by 6 bases; unmatched bases: 8. The CDR3 covers 14 residues. CDR1 is SNHLY, CDR2 FYNNEI, per germline. CDR3 sequence reads: CASTWAGRSGELFF. CDR3 coding DNA: TGTGCCAGCACCTGGGCCGGGAGGTCCGGGGAGCTGTTTTTT.

This clonotype was seen many times. The J gene is TRBJ1-2, the V gene TRBV10-3; 11 bases match TRBD1. After removal of 2 bases from V and 11 bases from J, the junction contained 4 bases not matched to a gene. CDR3 length: 13 residues. CDR1 is ENHRY and CDR2 is SYGVKD in the germline V gene. The CDR3 region is CAISEGGQGAYTF. CDR3 sequence (DNA): TGTGCCATCAGTGAGGGTGGACAGGGGGCTTACACCTTC.

The sample holds many counts of this clonotype. The rearrangement uses TRBV5-1 and TRBJ1-1, with D tentatively TRBD1 (6 bases). The germline CDR1 and CDR2 sequences are SGHRS and YFSETQ. This CDR3 has 15 residues. V was trimmed by 6 bases and J by 0 bases, leaving 15 bases between them. This CDR3 reads CASTPMGQLNTEAFF. The DNA for the CDR3 is TGCGCCAGCACCCCCATGGGACAATTGAACACTGAAGCTTTCTTT.

This clonotype was observed at least ten times. CDR3 in amino acids: CASSPWSVYGYTF. DNA for the CDR3: TGTGCCAGCTCACCCTGGAGCGTCTATGGCTACACCTTC. V and J are TRBV18 and TRBJ1-2; D is undetermined. CDR1 is KGHSH, CDR2 LQKENI, per germline. The CDR3 sequence is 13 residues long. The ends were cut back, 3 bases at V and 4 bases at J, with 9 bases in the middle.

This clonotype was seen repeatedly, ten times or more. The chain has TRBV27 and TRBJ2-1, with TRBD2 matching 12 bases. V was clipped by 2 bases and J by 8 bases; unmatched bases: 4. This CDR3 is 15 amino acids long. From germline, CDR1 is MNHEY and CDR2 SMNVEV (reference sequence). The CDR3 is CASSLGTSGFDEQFF. The CDR3 bases are TGTGCCAGCAGTTTAGGGACTAGCGGGTTCGATGAGCAGTTCTTC.

The J gene is TRBJ2-5, the V gene TRBV5-4; D could derive from TRBD1 or TRBD2 (6 bases each). This CDR3 is built from 16 residues. The V end lost 0 bases, the J end lost 1 base, and 13 bases lay between the germline ends. Germline values: CDR1 SGHNT, CDR2 YYREEE (reference sequence). CDR3 sequence: CASSLEGRGLQETQYF. The DNA of the CDR3 is TGTGCCAGCAGCTTGGAAGGCAGGGGACTCCAAGAGACCCAGTACTTC.

This clonotype was counted many times. This sequence joins TRBV4-1 and TRBJ2-1; 7 bases are shared with TRBD2. CDR3 length: 17 residues. V lost 1 base, J lost 2 bases, and 8 bases stayed unmatched. Germline loops: CDR1 MGHRA, CDR2 YSYEKL. As DNA, the CDR3 is TGCGCCAGCAGCCAAGGGTTGGAGGCGGGAGCCTACAATGAGCAGTTCTTC. It translates to CASSQGLEAGAYNEQFF.

The table lists this clonotype with a few counts. The chain links TRBV29-1 to TRBJ2-2; D is uncertain. The CDR3 sequence is 13 residues long. Trimming shortened V by 3 bases and J by 1 base, and 6 bases separated the two germline ends. Germline-derived CDR1 and CDR2 are SQVTM and ANQGSEA. The CDR3 sequence is CSVDRQNTGELFF. DNA for the CDR3: TGCAGCGTTGACAGGCAGAACACCGGGGAGCTGTTTTTT.